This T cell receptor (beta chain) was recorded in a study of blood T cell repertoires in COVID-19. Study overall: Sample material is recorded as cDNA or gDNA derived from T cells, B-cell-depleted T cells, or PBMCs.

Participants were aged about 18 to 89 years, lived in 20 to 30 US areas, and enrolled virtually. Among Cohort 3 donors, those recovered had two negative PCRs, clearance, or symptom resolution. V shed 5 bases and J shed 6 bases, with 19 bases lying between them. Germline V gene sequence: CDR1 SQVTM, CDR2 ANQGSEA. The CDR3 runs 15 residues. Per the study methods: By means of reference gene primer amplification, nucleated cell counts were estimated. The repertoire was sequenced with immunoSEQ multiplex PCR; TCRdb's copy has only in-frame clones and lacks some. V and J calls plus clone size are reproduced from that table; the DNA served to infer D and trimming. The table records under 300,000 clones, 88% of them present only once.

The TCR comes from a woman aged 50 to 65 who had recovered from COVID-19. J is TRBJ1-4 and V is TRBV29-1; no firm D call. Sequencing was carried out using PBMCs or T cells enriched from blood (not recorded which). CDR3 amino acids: CSVKEGNGRYEKLFF. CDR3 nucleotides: TGCAGCGTTAAGGAGGGAAACGGACGATATGAAAAACTGTTTTTT.